This T cell receptor (beta chain) stems from a study of Ad26.COV2.S vaccination and SARS-CoV-2 variants (dated by TCRdb to the early 2020s). A note on the overall study: Donors in the vaccine arm were drawn from COV1001, a phase I-IIa trial of Ad26.COV2.S in healthy adults that was multicentre, randomized, double-blind and placebo-controlled. Ad26.COV2.S was given intramuscularly at 5x10^10 or 1x10^11 viral particles, as a single shot or as two shots 56 days apart. TCRbeta repertoire sequencing was used to assess the specificity and breadth of SARS-CoV-2-reactive T cell receptors after Ad26.COV2.S vaccination. The TCR-sequenced set comprised approximately 32 samples: about 19 Ad26.COV2.S vaccine recipients, 5 placebo recipients and 8 SARS-CoV-2 convalescent individuals. Participants in the trial were split at random into five groups of five each, receiving low-dose or high-dose Ad26.COV2.S once or twice, or else placebo on both occasions. Blinding of investigators to trial group allocation was maintained during experiments and outcome assessment.

Here is what the overall study found, with its caveats: The authors noted that total T cell responses may have been underestimated by the TCR breadth and depth analyses. Vaccine and placebo recipients had similar non-spike TCR breadth, a finding consistent with the vaccine containing only spike. Comparing responses between vaccine doses or regimens was not something the study was powered to do. After vaccination, spike-specific CD8+ and CD4+ T cell responses were reported to show substantial breadth. Ad26.COV2.S recipients had higher spike-specific TCR breadth than placebo recipients (P = 0.0014).

The immunoSEQ Assay was the method used to sequence TCRbeta CDR3 regions. After extraction, genomic DNA underwent amplification by bias-controlled multiplex PCR, followed by high-throughput sequencing. For the original study's pipeline: Collapsing and filtering of sequences were performed to quantify the absolute abundance of each unique TCRbeta CDR3 region. Usable DNA was measured by amplifying reference genes present in all nucleated cells, and TCRbeta template counts were normalized to that usable DNA to estimate T cell fraction. Repertoire TCRs were annotated as SARS-CoV-2-specific by exact matching of V gene, CDR3 amino acid sequence and J gene to a known reactive TCR set. MIRA supplied the reference SARS-CoV-2 TCR set, which was filtered for enrichment in COVID-19-positive ImmuneCODE repertoires so that public or cross-reactive TCRs were removed. Based on the MIRA antigens, annotated TCRs were further analysed at the level of specific ORF or position within ORF. Breadth was defined as the number of annotated unique rearrangements divided by the total number of unique productive rearrangements, and depth was defined as the summed frequency of the annotated unique rearrangements. Group comparisons of TCR breadth used two-sided Wilcoxon rank-sum tests. The clones in this table, taken by TCRdb from immuneACCESS, are in-frame only. Not every clone is retained; where verified, under half of the shortfall comes from an unresolved V gene, and the cause of the rest is unknown. V and J calls and clone size come straight from that table; D and trimming were deduced from the DNA. Here the sample has a few hundred thousand clones; around 90% occur a single time. About 3% of the sample comes from the top ten.

With respect to this clone: The antigen this receptor binds is unknown. Per-base qualities were not stored, and no clone one base away is much larger.

Interpreted using the paper, the treatment or condition label stands for: some 20 received Ad26.COV2.S at low or high dose, single or two shots; roughly five received placebo; per-sample allocation not given. Repertoires of vaccine and placebo recipients were sequenced from samples taken on day 63 after the first injection. Between 29 July and 7 August 2020, Cohort 1b enrolled some 25 adults aged 18-55 years at one site in Boston, USA. Ad26.COV2.S was a replication-incompetent adenovirus type 26 vector that expressed a prefusion-stabilized SARS-CoV-2 spike protein derived from the original Wuhan strain. Sequences SGHVS (CDR1) and FQNEAQ (CDR2) are obtained from the germline V gene. Spanning cysteine to phenylalanine, the CDR3 consists of 14 amino acids. Just CDR3 DNA is preserved here, 42 bases in frame from base 1. The germline ends are 7 bases apart after V is trimmed by 2 bases and J by 0 bases.

The chain employs TRBV7-8 and TRBJ1-1, with no reliable assignment of the D segment. The specimen comprised peripheral blood, sampled in a trial of Ad26.COV2.S vaccine versus placebo. The clonotype comes from a person between 18 and 60 years old who received the Ad26.COV2.S COVID-19 vaccine or a placebo. The DNA sequence is as follows: TGTGCCAGCAGCTTATCCCTTATGAACACTGAAGCTTTCTTT. This translates into CASSLSLMNTEAFF.